These T cell receptor beta chains were read from a single sample in a study of blood T cell repertoires in COVID-19. The protocol was immunoSEQ multiplex PCR, while the TCRdb copy is restricted to in-frame clones and leaves out a portion. Among 150,000 to 200,000 clones listed, 65% to 85% were seen once. The specimen sequenced was PBMCs or T cells enriched from blood (not recorded which). These receptors were collected from a man between 65 and 80 years old who had been exposed to COVID-19. Both conserved end residues are part of each CDR3. The order of the fields is V gene, J gene, D gene, clone size, CDR3 DNA, CDR3 protein. D genes are given only for firm matches. Clone sizes are given selectively: once, few, many, or a class where the clone is expanded.

TRBV5-1,TRBJ1-1,TRBD1,-,TGCGCCAGCAGCTTGATTCAGGGACAGGGCGATACTGAAGCTTTCTTT,CASSLIQGQGDTEAFF
TRBV6-6,TRBJ1-1,TRBD1,-,TGTGCCAGCAGTTACGAAAGACAGGGAGGGAACACTGAAGCTTTCTTT,CASSYERQGGNTEAFF
TRBV5-4,TRBJ1-1,TRBD1,-,TGTGCCAGCAGCTTACCGGGACAGGGATACGACACTGAAGCTTTCTTT,CASSLPGQGYDTEAFF
TRBV7-2,TRBJ1-3,-,-,TGTGCCAGCAGCTCCCAGGGAGGGGCTGGAAACACCATATATTTT,CASSSQGGAGNTIYF
TRBV3-1/TRBV3-2,TRBJ2-7,TRBD2,once,TGTGCCAGCAGCATAAGCGGGGGGAGCTCCTACGAGCAGTACTTC,CASSISGGSSYEQYF
TRBV16,TRBJ1-1,-,-,TGTGCCAGCAGCCAAGAGGGACACCAGAACACTGAAGCTTTCTTT,CASSQEGHQNTEAFF
TRBV3-1/TRBV3-2,TRBJ2-5,TRBD2,-,TGTGCCAGCAGCCAAGCTAGCGGGGGTTCAGAGACCCAGTACTTC,CASSQASGGSETQYF
TRBV4-3,TRBJ1-2,-,-,TGCGCCAGCAGCCAAGGACCCGAGGACTATGGCTACACCTTC,CASSQGPEDYGYTF
TRBV28,TRBJ1-2,TRBD1,-,TGTGCCAGCAGGTCGGGACAGGGGGCGCAGGGCTATGGCTACACCTTC,CASRSGQGAQGYGYTF
TRBV2,TRBJ2-2,TRBD1,-,TGTGCCAGCAGTGACCAGGGGGCGAACACCGGGGAGCTGTTTTTT,CASSDQGANTGELFF
TRBV2,TRBJ2-2,TRBD1,-,TGTGCCAGCAGTGGGACAGGGTTTACCGGGGAGCTGTTTTTT,CASSGTGFTGELFF
TRBV3-1/TRBV3-2,TRBJ2-2,TRBD2,-,TGTGCCAGCAGCCAAGGGATTGGGACTAGCGGGGGCACCGGGGAGCTGTTTTTT,CASSQGIGTSGGTGELFF
TRBV5-1,TRBJ2-2,TRBD1,-,TGCGCCAGCAGCCCCGGGACAGGGGGGAGCACCGGGGAGCTGTTTTTT,CASSPGTGGSTGELFF
TRBV3-1/TRBV3-2,TRBJ1-2,-,-,TGTGCCAGCAGGGATGCGGGGGGCTATGGCTACACCTTC,CASRDAGGYGYTF
TRBV29-1,TRBJ1-2,TRBD1,-,TGCAGCGTCCGAACGGGACAGGGGGCTCGCTATGGCTACACCTTC,CSVRTGQGARYGYTF
TRBV5-4,TRBJ1-1,-,-,TGTGCCAGCAGCTTGGCCGGTACAGCTAACACTGAAGCTTTCTTT,CASSLAGTANTEAFF
TRBV6-5,TRBJ1-2,TRBD1,-,TGTGCCAGCAGTTCCCTGGACAGGGGGTATGGCTACACCTTC,CASSSLDRGYGYTF
TRBV6-6,TRBJ2-2,TRBD2,-,TGTGCCAGCAGTCCCCGGACTAGCGGGAGGGTAAACACCGGGGAGCTGTTTTTT,CASSPRTSGRVNTGELFF
TRBV15,TRBJ2-1,TRBD2,-,TGTGCCACCAGCAGGGGGGGACTAGCGGGAGACAATGAGCAGTTCTTC,CATSRGGLAGDNEQFF
TRBV7-8,TRBJ2-7,-,-,TGTGCCAGCAGCTTAGCAGGAGGAAACTGGTACGAGCAGTACTTC,CASSLAGGNWYEQYF
TRBV7-9,TRBJ1-5,-,-,TGTGCCAGCAGCCCTACTAGCAATCAGCCCCAGCATTTT,CASSPTSNQPQHF
TRBV29-1,TRBJ1-1,-,few,TGCAGCGTTGAATTGAACGAGGGTGAAGCTTTCTTT,CSVELNEGEAFF
TRBV5-6,TRBJ2-5,TRBD1,-,TGTGCCAGCAGCTACGCGACAGGGGGGACGGAGACCCAGTACTTC,CASSYATGGTETQYF
TRBV4-3,TRBJ1-4,-,-,TGCGCCAGCAGCCCGGAGGGAGCCCAGGGTGAAAAACTGTTTTTT,CASSPEGAQGEKLFF
TRBV5-4,TRBJ1-2,-,-,TGTGCCAGCAGCTTGGACAGAGCTTATGGCTACACCTTC,CASSLDRAYGYTF
TRBV3-1/TRBV3-2,TRBJ2-3,-,-,TGTGCCAGCAGCCCCATGCCGGGAAACACAGATACGCAGTATTTT,CASSPMPGNTDTQYF
TRBV12-3/TRBV12-4,TRBJ1-2,TRBD1,-,TGTGCCAGCAGTCCCCGGACAGGCGTTGGATACACCTTC,CASSPRTGVGYTF
TRBV5-6,TRBJ2-1,-,-,TGTGCCAGCAGCTTGGTGAGTAATGAGCAGTTCTTC,CASSLVSNEQFF
TRBV6-2/TRBV6-3,TRBJ2-7,-,few,TGTGCCAGCAGTAGTCTAGAAGACTATCGCGAGCAGTACTTC,CASSSLEDYREQYF
TRBV5-8,TRBJ2-3,TRBD2,-,TGTGCCAGCAGCTTAGCGGGGGTAGGAAGAGATACGCAGTATTTT,CASSLAGVGRDTQYF
TRBV30,TRBJ1-2,-,-,TGTGCCTGGAGTGTACGGGGGTCCGCATCCTGGTTTAATGGCTACACCTTC,CAWSVRGSASWFNGYTF
TRBV4-3,TRBJ2-7,TRBD1,once,TGCGCCAGCAGCCCCGGGACAGGGAGGCACGAGCAGTACTTC,CASSPGTGRHEQYF
TRBV3-1/TRBV3-2,TRBJ1-6,-,-,TGTGCCAGCAGCCTTGGACAAACAAATTCACCCCTCCACTTT,CASSLGQTNSPLHF
TRBV5-6,TRBJ1-5,-,once,TGTGCCAGCAGCTTGGTGGGCAGTAATCAGCCCCAGCATTTT,CASSLVGSNQPQHF
TRBV7-2,TRBJ1-1,-,-,TGTGCCAGCAGCTTAGCACGCCTAGGGGGTTCAGAAACTGAAGCTTTCTTT,CASSLARLGGSETEAFF
TRBV9,TRBJ1-2,-,-,TGTGCCAGCGGAGAGGTCTATGGCTACACCTTC,CASGEVYGYTF
TRBV5-1,TRBJ1-1,-,-,TGCGCCAGCAGCCCAATGACAGTCATGAACACTGAAGCTTTCTTT,CASSPMTVMNTEAFF
TRBV5-1,TRBJ2-5,-,-,TGCGCCAGCAGCTTATCTTGGGGAGAAGAGACCCAGTACTTC,CASSLSWGEETQYF
TRBV12-3/TRBV12-4,TRBJ2-7,TRBD1,-,TGTGCCAGCAGCCGGGACAGCTCCTACGAGCAGTACTTC,CASSRDSSYEQYF
TRBV5-5,TRBJ2-3,TRBD2,-,TGTGCCAGCAGCTTGGTTTTAGCGGGGGCAACAGATACGCAGTATTTT,CASSLVLAGATDTQYF
TRBV11-2,TRBJ2-2,-,-,TGTGCCAGCAGCTTACAGCGGGTGAACACCGGGGAGCTGTTTTTT,CASSLQRVNTGELFF
TRBV25-1,TRBJ2-1,-,-,TGTGCCAGCAGTGGGTTCGGGTCAACCACCTACAATGAGCAGTTCTTC,CASSGFGSTTYNEQFF
TRBV28,TRBJ1-2,TRBD1,-,TGTGCCAGCAGTTCCCTAAGGACAGGGGTTAGGGGCTACACCTTC,CASSSLRTGVRGYTF
TRBV2,TRBJ2-3,-,-,TGTGCCAGCAGTAGGGGGGGCGCCCAGACAGATACGCAGTATTTT,CASSRGGAQTDTQYF
TRBV5-1,TRBJ2-1,TRBD2,-,TGCGCCAGCAGCTCCGGGACTAGCGGGAGGGGTGAGCAGTTCTTC,CASSSGTSGRGEQFF
TRBV5-1,TRBJ2-1,TRBD1,-,TGCGCCAGCAGCTCCGGACAGGGAGGTGATGAGCAGTTCTTC,CASSSGQGGDEQFF
TRBV27,TRBJ2-5,-,once,TGTGCCAGCATGGAAGCCGGGGGGCAGAAACAGTACTTC,CASMEAGGQKQYF
TRBV7-8,TRBJ2-7,TRBD2,-,TGTGCCAGCAGCTTAGAAACTAGCGGGAGAATGAACTTC,CASSLETSGRMNF
TRBV29-1,TRBJ2-3,-,-,TGCAGCGTTGTTCCAACCCGGGGGTCCGGCACAGATACGCAGTATTTT,CSVVPTRGSGTDTQYF
TRBV30,TRBJ1-1,-,-,TGTGCCTGGAGGGCAAGGGTGGACATATGGATGAACACTGAAGCTTTCTTT,CAWRARVDIWMNTEAFF